This TCR beta chain came from a study of human T cells and chemical hapten exposure. General study results and limits: Versus controls, significantly more large CDR3 similarity clusters arose from expanded TCRs. The study found that DPC sensitization did not change TCRs above 1 in 1000 frequency. Counts of expanded TCRs (at PT1) showed a positive correlation with patch test score.

TCRdb re-derived calls from the RACE reads in MiXCR, one entry per CDR3 protein. The data contain 150,000 to 200,000 distinct CDR3 sequences, 20% to 25% of them singletons. Time point indicated: patch test 3, about 24 weeks after DPC sensitization. Regarding treatment: therapeutic diphenylcyclopropenone sensitization with weekly scalp DPC. This clonotype appeared a few times. Its antigen is not identified. This specimen consisted of whole blood, obtained in connection with sensitization to the hapten diphenylcyclopropenone (DPC). The TCR originated in a woman aged 40 to 55 with alopecia areata. Some clones in this sample may be carry-over from other donors' samples.

CDR3 region: CASSQASGGTEAFF. CDR3 nucleotides: TGCGCCAGCAGCCAGGCTTCAGGGGGTACTGAAGCTTTCTTT. The V gene is TRBV4-3, the J gene TRBJ1-1; 7 nucleotides match TRBD1. The V gene's germline CDR1 is LGHNA and CDR2 YSLEER. This CDR3 has 14 amino acids. The V segment lost 3 bases and the J segment 5 bases; nucleotides outside the gene matches: 6.